These 20 T cell receptor beta chains came from one sample sequenced in a study of human T cells and chemical hapten exposure. Time point noted: patch test 1, 2 weeks after DPC sensitization. Noted treatment: therapeutic diphenylcyclopropenone sensitization with weekly scalp DPC. MiXCR, run by TCRdb on the RACE reads, gives a single entry per CDR3 protein. The sample records tens of thousands of distinct CDR3 sequences, about 32% being singletons. The material sequenced was whole blood, taken in connection with sensitization to the hapten diphenylcyclopropenone (DPC). All receptors come from a man aged 40-49 years with alopecia areata. Some clones in this sample may be carry-over from other donors' samples.

This clonotype turned up a few times. CDR3 residues: CSAIRGDASTDTQYF. The CDR3 DNA is TGCAGTGCTATACGTGGAGACGCTAGCACAGATACGCAGTATTTT. The chain uses TRBV20-1 and TRBJ2-3; D not certain. Germline loops: CDR1 DFQATT, CDR2 SNEGSKA (reference sequence). V was trimmed by 4 bases and J by 0 bases, leaving 14 bases between them. This CDR3 has 15 residues.

The chain joins TRBV29-1 to TRBJ2-3; TRBD2 matches at 9 bases. The V gene end was trimmed by 7 bases and the J gene end by 1 base; junction bases not matched to a gene: 6. CDR1 and CDR2 from the germline V gene are SQVTM and ANQGSEA. This CDR3 is built from 14 residues. For the CDR3, the DNA is TGCAGCGCCTTGCGACTAGCGGGCACAGATACGCAGTATTTT. Translating it yields CSALRLAGTDTQYF.

This chain uses TRBV5-1 with TRBJ1-2; TRBD1 agrees at 9 bases. J gave up 1 base and V 4 bases, and 2 bases lay outside the gene matches. The germline CDR1 and CDR2 sequences are SGHRS and YFSETQ. This CDR3 region has 14 residues. CDR3 DNA: TGCGCCAGCAGCATGGACAGGGGTAACTATGGCTACACCTTC. As protein: CASSMDRGNYGYTF.

This chain joins TRBV24-1 and TRBJ2-2; TRBD1 aligns across 9 bases. The CDR3 has 19 amino acids. V was pared by 1 base and J by 5 bases, with 13 bases of the junction left unmatched. CDR1 and CDR2 (germline): KGHDR, SFDVKD. The CDR3 reads CATSDLRRDREKRTGELFF. CDR3 nucleotide sequence: TGTGCCACCAGTGATTTAAGGCGGGACAGGGAGAAACGAACCGGGGAGCTGTTTTTT.

The V and J genes are TRBV20-1 and TRBJ2-7; D might be TRBD1 (6 bases). Trimming cost V 1 base and J 1 base, with 11 bases left between them. The CDR3 is 14 residues long. Germline V CDR1 and CDR2: DFQATT, SNEGSKA (reference sequence). CDR3 sequence reads: CSARGQEYSYEQYF. The CDR3 nucleotides are TGCAGTGCTAGAGGACAGGAGTATTCCTACGAGCAGTACTTC.

The chain has TRBV18 and TRBJ2-7, with D possibly being TRBD1 (5 bases). The CDR3 covers 15 residues. Germline V gene data show CDR1 as KGHSH and CDR2 as LQKENI. V was shortened by 2 bases and J by 1 base, with 12 bases between the two germline ends. CDR3: CASSPLGANSYEQYF. CDR3 DNA: TGTGCCAGCTCACCATTAGGGGCGAATTCCTACGAGCAGTACTTC.

Concerning this clonotype itself: A read error may produce the germline difference seen at one junction end. The chain employs TRBV30 and TRBJ1-1; D is undetermined. The CDR3 consists of 11 residues. Germline V gene data show CDR1 as GTSNPN and CDR2 as SVGIG (reference sequence). CDR3 bases: TGTGCCTGGGACACGAACACTGAAACTTTCTTT. Encoded protein: CAWDTNTETFF.

This chain links TRBV6-2 or TRBV6-3 with TRBJ2-5; TRBD2 matches at 7 bases. J was trimmed by 5 bases and V by 2 bases; bases with no gene match: 8. Germline assignment: CDR1 MNHEY and CDR2 SVGEGT. The length of the CDR3 is 15 residues. CDR3 coding DNA: TGTGCCAGCAGTTACGGGGCGGGAGTTACGGAGACCCAGTACTTC. It yields the protein CASSYGAGVTETQYF.

The chain is built from TRBV20-1 and TRBJ2-1; D is tentatively TRBD1 or TRBD2 (5 bases each). The CDR3 is 15 amino acids. Germline CDR1 reads DFQATT; CDR2 reads SNEGSKA (reference sequence). V lost 0 bases, J lost 2 bases, and 11 bases lay in between. The CDR3, as DNA: TGCAGTGCTAGAGATGGGGGAACCCCCTACAATGAGCAGTTCTTC. This translates into CSARDGGTPYNEQFF.

The chain combines TRBV28 with TRBJ2-4; TRBD2 matches at 7 bases. The CDR3 spans 12 residues. V shed 8 bases and J 8 bases; nucleotides not matched to a gene: 6. CDR1 and CDR2 (germline): MDHEN, SYDVKM. The CDR3 DNA reads TGTGCCAGCGGTCAGGGAGGGGACATTCAGTACTTC. As protein: CASGQGGDIQYF.

For the CDR3, the DNA is TGCAGTGCCACCTACAGGGGTTATGGCACAGATACGCAGTATTTT. It codes for CSATYRGYGTDTQYF. The rearrangement joins TRBV20-1 to TRBJ2-3, with 7 positions matching TRBD1. The germline V gene has CDR1 DFQATT and CDR2 SNEGSKA (reference sequence). V was pared by 6 bases and J by 1 base, with 10 bases of the junction left unmatched. The CDR3 spans 15 residues.

This clonotype was detected a few times. The CDR3 DNA reads as TGCGCCAGCAGCCTAAACCGGGACAGCACAGATACGCAGTATTTT. Protein: CASSLNRDSTDTQYF. The V and J genes are TRBV5-1 and TRBJ2-3, with D perhaps TRBD1 or TRBD2 (5 bases each). The CDR3 is 15 amino acids. The germline gives CDR1 SGHRS, CDR2 YFSETQ. Trimming cost V 4 bases and J 0 bases, with 12 bases left between them.

This clonotype occurred a few times. The rearrangement links TRBV7-9 to TRBJ2-1, with 10 bases aligning to TRBD2. V lost 5 bases and J lost 2; bases outside the gene matches: 9. Germline-derived CDR1 and CDR2 are SEHNR and FQNEAQ (reference sequence). The CDR3 runs 17 residues. CDR3 loop: CASSTPPSGRAYNEQFF. CDR3 sequence (DNA): TGTGCCAGCAGCACACCCCCCAGCGGGAGGGCCTACAATGAGCAGTTCTTC.

V gene TRBV20-1 combines with J gene TRBJ2-1, with D hard to call. With 3 bases removed from V and 1 base from J, the gap between germline ends came to 10 bases. Germline V gene lookup returns CDR1 DFQATT and CDR2 SNEGSKA (reference sequence). The CDR3 sequence is 14 residues long. CDR3 DNA sequence: TGCAGTGCTAGCAAAACGGTTTCCTACAATGAGCAGTTCTTC. Translation gives CSASKTVSYNEQFF.

This clonotype was found a few times. The V call is TRBV6-5, the J call TRBJ1-5; the match to TRBD1 covers 9 bases. CDR1 and CDR2 (germline): MNHEY, SVGAGI. The CDR3 spans 17 residues. J gave up 0 bases and V 5 bases, and 8 bases lay outside the gene matches. CDR3 nucleotide sequence: TGTGCCAGCAGTCCCCGGACAGGGGTCTTTAGCAATCAGCCCCAGCATTTT. Amino acids: CASSPRTGVFSNQPQHF.

V usage is TRBV6-5 and J usage is TRBJ1-3; D is possibly TRBD1 (6 bases). Germline CDR1 is MNHEY and CDR2 is SVGAGI. Trimming stripped 2 bases from V and 4 bases from J, with 12 bases between. This CDR3 is 15 amino acids long. The CDR3 is CASSYGGRRGNTIYF. The CDR3 DNA reads as TGTGCCAGCAGTTACGGGGGGCGAAGAGGAAACACCATATATTTT.

The V and J genes are TRBV9 and TRBJ2-1, with 8 bases fitting TRBD2. This CDR3 spans 18 amino acids. J was trimmed by 4 bases and V by 3 bases; bases with no gene match: 15. Germline values: CDR1 SGDLS, CDR2 YYNGEE. CDR3 coding DNA: TGTGCCAGCAGCGCACTAAGCGGGAGCAAGGGAAGGTACAATGAGCAGTTCTTC. It codes for CASSALSGSKGRYNEQFF.

CDR3 region: CASSWDRGFYEQYF. CDR3 nucleotides: TGTGCCAGCAGCTGGGACAGGGGGTTCTACGAGCAGTACTTC. The chain combines TRBV7-9 with TRBJ2-7, with 11 bases lining up with TRBD1. Germline lookup yields CDR1 SEHNR and CDR2 FQNEAQ (reference sequence). V gave up 4 bases and J gave up 3 bases; unmatched junction bases: 2. CDR3 size: 14 residues. The full variable domain, in which reference TRBV7-9 and TRBJ2-7 provide the parts outside the CDR3, is DTGVSQNPRHKITKRGQNVTFRCDPISEHNRLYWYRQTLGQGPEFLTYFQNEAQLEKSRLLSDRFSAERPKGSFSTLEIQRTEQGDSAMYLCASSWDRGFYEQYFGPGTRLTVT.

This clonotype has just a few counts. The chain has TRBV10-3 and TRBJ1-5; D might be TRBD1 (6 bases). Trimming stripped 6 bases from V and 5 bases from J, with 11 bases between. Germline-derived CDR1 and CDR2 are ENHRY and SYGVKD. The CDR3 runs to 13 residues. The CDR3 region has the DNA TGTGCCATCAGCCAGGGGCAAGATCAGCCCCAGCATTTT. Residues: CAISQGQDQPQHF.

This clonotype came up a few times. V usage is TRBV7-3 and J usage is TRBJ2-3; the D is unclear. CDR1 and CDR2 (germline): SGHTA, FQGTGA. Trimming stripped 2 bases from V and 0 bases from J, with 9 bases between. The length of the CDR3 is 15 residues. CDR3 sequence: CASSLLGSSTDTQYF. CDR3 DNA: TGTGCCAGCAGCTTACTGGGGTCTAGCACAGATACGCAGTATTTT.